The 5 T cell receptor beta chains below were found in one sample sequenced in a study of blood T cell repertoires in COVID-19. Assay: immunoSEQ multiplex PCR; the TCRdb copy retains only in-frame clones and omits some. The sample shows about 250,000 clones, roughly 91% of them seen only once. The sample comprised peripheral blood. Receptors originate from a woman aged 40 to 49 who had recovered from COVID-19.

The chain links TRBV10-3 to TRBJ2-3; D is ambiguous. The length of the CDR3 is 14 residues. Germline CDR1 ENHRY, CDR2 SYGVKD. The germline V and J ends were trimmed by 4 bases and 0 bases, with 8 bases remaining between them. The CDR3 DNA follows: TGTGCCATCAGTGGAGCCCGAAGCACAGATACGCAGTATTTT. This codes for CAISGARSTDTQYF.

V usage is TRBV19 and J usage is TRBJ1-2; maybe TRBD1 (5 bases). V was cut by 3 bases and J by 8 bases, with 13 bases left in between. There are 13 residues in the CDR3. Germline V gene data show CDR1 as LNHDA and CDR2 as SQIVND (reference sequence). The CDR3 nucleotides are TGTGCCAGTAGTATTGGGGGGGTTCTGGGCTACACCTTC. It specifies CASSIGGVLGYTF.

The chain carries TRBV30 and TRBJ1-3, with D maybe TRBD1 (5 bases). The CDR3 totals 13 residues. The ends were cut back, 4 bases at V and 4 bases at J, with 11 bases in the middle. CDR1 is GTSNPN and CDR2 is SVGIG in the germline V gene (reference sequence). CDR3 region: CAWTGGAGNTIYF. CDR3 nucleotide sequence: TGTGCCTGGACGGGGGGTGCGGGAAACACCATATATTTT.

The chain employs TRBV9 and TRBJ1-2; D is undetermined. Germline lookup yields CDR1 SGDLS and CDR2 YYNGEE. The CDR3 extends over 15 amino acids. The V end was cut by 3 bases, the J end by 2 bases, with 14 bases between. The CDR3 DNA follows: TGTGCCAGCAGCGCCCACATGCCGGGGAACTATGGCTACACCTTC. Translating it yields CASSAHMPGNYGYTF.

The gene calls are TRBV3-1 (or the pseudogene TRBV3-2) and TRBJ1-6; weak D call: TRBD1 (5 bases). The CDR3 is made up of 15 amino acids. CDR1 is LGHDT, CDR2 YNNKEL, per germline (reference sequence). The V end lost 4 bases, the J end lost 10 bases, and 17 bases lay between the germline ends. CDR3 bases: TGTGCCAGCAGCCCCCAAGCAGGGTCAGGCTCACCCCTCCACTTT. Residues: CASSPQAGSGSPLHF.